Here is one T cell receptor beta chain with its context. These data originate in a study of blood T cell repertoires in COVID-19. Across the whole study: Italy, Spain and the United States were the sources of the convalescent and acute COVID-19 samples. Sample material is recorded as cDNA or gDNA derived from T cells, B-cell-depleted T cells, or PBMCs.

In the original processing: For nucleated cells, counts were estimated from reference gene primer amplification. Assay: immunoSEQ multiplex PCR; the TCRdb copy retains only in-frame clones and omits some. The V and J calls and clone size come from that table; D and trimming were worked out from the DNA. This sample has around 71,000 clones; roughly 80% occur once, and the top ten carry 28%. There are 14 residues in the CDR3. Germline V CDR1 and CDR2: SGDLS, YYNGEE. Trimming removed 4 bases at V and 5 bases at J, with 15 bases between. The TCR comes from a man between 65 and 85 years old with acute or convalescent COVID-19. Sequences were obtained from peripheral blood. The chain uses TRBV9 and TRBJ2-5, with D maybe TRBD1 (6 bases). The CDR3 reads CASSSPTGWETQYF. CDR3 nucleotide sequence: TGTGCCAGCAGCTCTCCCACAGGGTGGGAGACCCAGTACTTC.